This TCR beta chain was identified during a study of beta chain features in type 1 diabetes. Of note for this clone: Its specificity is not known.

The study, taken as a whole, reports: Highly expressing activated T cells could be over-counted with a cDNA template.

Investigators reverse transcribed all isolated RNA, so they sequenced expressed TCRB transcripts. Clones were read by immunoSEQ multiplex PCR, and TCRdb kept only the in-frame ones, dropping some. The sample lists roughly 300,000 clones, around 7.6% occurring once. The CDR3 has 12 amino acids. CDR1 is SGHDT and CDR2 is YYEEEE in the germline V gene. Trimming took off 0 bases at V and 15 bases at J, with 13 bases between the two ends. The sequence derives from a woman aged 18-29 years in good health. The chain links TRBV5-6 to TRBJ2-1; D remains ambiguous. Material: central memory CD4+ T cells from blood. The DNA of the CDR3 is TGTGCCAGCAGCTTGGGACCCCAAGTCCTGTTCTTC. Translated, it gives CASSLGPQVLFF.